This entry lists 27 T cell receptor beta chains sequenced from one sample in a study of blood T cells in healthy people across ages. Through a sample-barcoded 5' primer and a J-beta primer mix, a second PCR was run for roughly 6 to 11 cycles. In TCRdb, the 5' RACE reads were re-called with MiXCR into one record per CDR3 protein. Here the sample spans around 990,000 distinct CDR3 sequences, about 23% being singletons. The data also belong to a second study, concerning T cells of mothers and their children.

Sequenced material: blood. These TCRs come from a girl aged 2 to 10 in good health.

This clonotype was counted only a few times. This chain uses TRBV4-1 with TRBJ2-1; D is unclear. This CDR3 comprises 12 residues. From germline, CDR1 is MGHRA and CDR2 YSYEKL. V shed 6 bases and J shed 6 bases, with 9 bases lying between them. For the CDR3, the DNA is TGCGCCAGCAGTCCGTACCCCAATGAGCAGTTCTTC. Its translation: CASSPYPNEQFF.

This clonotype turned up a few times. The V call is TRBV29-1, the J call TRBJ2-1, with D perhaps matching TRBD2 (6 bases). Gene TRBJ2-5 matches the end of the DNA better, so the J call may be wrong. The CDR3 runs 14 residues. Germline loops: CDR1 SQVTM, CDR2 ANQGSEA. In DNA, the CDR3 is TGCAGCGCCTACTTCTCGGGGGTCGGAGAGACCCAGTACTTC. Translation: CSAYFSGVGETQYF.

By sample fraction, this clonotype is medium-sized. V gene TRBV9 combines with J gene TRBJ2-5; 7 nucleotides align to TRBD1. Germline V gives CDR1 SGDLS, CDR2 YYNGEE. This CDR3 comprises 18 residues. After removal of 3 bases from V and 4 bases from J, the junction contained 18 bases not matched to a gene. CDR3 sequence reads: CASSAGTVGGLGGETQYF. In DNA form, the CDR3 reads TGTGCCAGCAGCGCAGGGACAGTAGGGGGCCTCGGCGGAGAGACCCAGTACTTC.

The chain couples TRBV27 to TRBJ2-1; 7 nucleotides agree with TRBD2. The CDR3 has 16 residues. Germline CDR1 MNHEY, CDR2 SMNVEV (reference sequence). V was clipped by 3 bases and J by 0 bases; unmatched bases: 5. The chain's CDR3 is CASSLSAGLSYNEQFF. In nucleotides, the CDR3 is TGTGCCAGCAGTTTGTCAGCGGGACTCTCCTACAATGAGCAGTTCTTC.

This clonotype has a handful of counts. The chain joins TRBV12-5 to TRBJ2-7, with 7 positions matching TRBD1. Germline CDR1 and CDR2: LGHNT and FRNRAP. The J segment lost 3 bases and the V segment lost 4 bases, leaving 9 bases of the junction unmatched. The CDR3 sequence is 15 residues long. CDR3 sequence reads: CASGSPGTAIYEQYF. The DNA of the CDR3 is TGTGCTAGTGGTTCTCCCGGGACAGCAATCTACGAGCAGTACTTC.

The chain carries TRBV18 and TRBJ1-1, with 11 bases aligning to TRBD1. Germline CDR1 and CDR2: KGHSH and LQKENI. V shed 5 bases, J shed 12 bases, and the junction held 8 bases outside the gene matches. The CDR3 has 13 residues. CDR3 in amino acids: CASSSGQGASTFF. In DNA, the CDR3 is TGTGCCAGCTCATCCGGACAGGGGGCGTCAACTTTCTTT.

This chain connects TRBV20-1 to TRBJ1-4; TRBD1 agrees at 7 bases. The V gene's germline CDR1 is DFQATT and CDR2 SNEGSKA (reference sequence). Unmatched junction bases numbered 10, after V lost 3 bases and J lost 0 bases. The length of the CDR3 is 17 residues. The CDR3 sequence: CSASPSGGGATNEKLFF. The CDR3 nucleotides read TGCAGTGCTAGCCCGTCAGGGGGGGGTGCAACTAATGAAAAACTGTTTTTT.

The DNA of the CDR3 is TGCAGTGCTAGAGATGTCGGGACAGGGGAGGATACGCAGTATTTT. The encoded protein is CSARDVGTGEDTQYF. The chain has TRBV20-1 and TRBJ2-3, with TRBD1 matching 10 bases. Germline values: CDR1 DFQATT, CDR2 SNEGSKA (reference sequence). CDR3 size: 15 residues. With 0 bases clipped from V and 6 bases from J, the junction kept 6 bases outside the gene matches.

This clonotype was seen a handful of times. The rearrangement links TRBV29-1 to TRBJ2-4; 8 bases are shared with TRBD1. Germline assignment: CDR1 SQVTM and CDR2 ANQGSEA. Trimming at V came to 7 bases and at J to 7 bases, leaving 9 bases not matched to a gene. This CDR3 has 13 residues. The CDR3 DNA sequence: TGCAGCGGGTCAGGGGGCGCCGGGAACATTCAGTACTTC. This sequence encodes CSGSGGAGNIQYF.

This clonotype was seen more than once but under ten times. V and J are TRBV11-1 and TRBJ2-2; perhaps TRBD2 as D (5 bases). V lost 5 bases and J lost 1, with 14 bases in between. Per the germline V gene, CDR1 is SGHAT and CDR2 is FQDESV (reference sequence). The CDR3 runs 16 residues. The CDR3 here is CASSPSYAGNTGELFF. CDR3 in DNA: TGTGCCAGCAGCCCTAGTTATGCGGGGAACACCGGGGAGCTGTTTTTT.

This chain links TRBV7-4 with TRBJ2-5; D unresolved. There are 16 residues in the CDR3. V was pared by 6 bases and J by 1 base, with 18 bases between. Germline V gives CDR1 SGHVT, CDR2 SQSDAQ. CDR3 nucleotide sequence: TGTGCCAGCAGTTATAGGACCGGTGTTTTCCAAGAGACCCAGTACTTC. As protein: CASSYRTGVFQETQYF. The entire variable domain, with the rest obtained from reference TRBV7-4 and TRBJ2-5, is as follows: GAGVSQSPRYKVAKRGRDVALRCDSISGHVTLYWYRQTLGQGSEVLTYSQSDAQRDKSGRPSGRFSAERPERSVSTLKIQRTEQGDSAVYLCASSYRTGVFQETQYFGPGTRLLVL.

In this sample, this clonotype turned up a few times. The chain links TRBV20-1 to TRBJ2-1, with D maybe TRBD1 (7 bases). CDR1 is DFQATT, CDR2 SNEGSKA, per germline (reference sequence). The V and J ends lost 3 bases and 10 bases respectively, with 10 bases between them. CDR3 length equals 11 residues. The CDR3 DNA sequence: TGCAGTGCTAGCCAGGGGGGCGAGCAGTTCTTC. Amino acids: CSASQGGEQFF.

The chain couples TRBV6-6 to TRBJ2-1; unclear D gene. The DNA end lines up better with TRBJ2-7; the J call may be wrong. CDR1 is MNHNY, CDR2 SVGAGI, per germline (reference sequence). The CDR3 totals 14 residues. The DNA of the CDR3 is TGTGCCAGCAGTTATGGGCAGTACACCTACGAGCAGTACTTC. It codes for CASSYGQYTYEQYF.

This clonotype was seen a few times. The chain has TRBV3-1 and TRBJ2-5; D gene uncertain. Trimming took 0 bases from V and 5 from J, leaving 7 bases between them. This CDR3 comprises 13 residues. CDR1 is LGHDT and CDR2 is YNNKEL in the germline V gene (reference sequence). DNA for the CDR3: TGTGCCAGCAGCCAAGAAATGTATGAGACCCAGTACTTC. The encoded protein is CASSQEMYETQYF.

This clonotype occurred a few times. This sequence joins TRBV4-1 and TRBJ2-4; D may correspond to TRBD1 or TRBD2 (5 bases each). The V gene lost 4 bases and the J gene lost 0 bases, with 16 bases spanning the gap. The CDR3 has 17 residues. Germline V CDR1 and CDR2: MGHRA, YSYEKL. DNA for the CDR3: TGCGCCAGCAGCCTCCCGGGGCCAGAAATAGCCAAAAACATTCAGTACTTC. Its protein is CASSLPGPEIAKNIQYF.

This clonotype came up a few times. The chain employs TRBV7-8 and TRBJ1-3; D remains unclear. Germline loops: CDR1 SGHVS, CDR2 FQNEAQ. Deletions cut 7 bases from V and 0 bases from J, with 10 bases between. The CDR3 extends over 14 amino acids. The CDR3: CASTDGDSGNTIYF. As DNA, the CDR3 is TGTGCCAGCACGGACGGAGACTCTGGAAACACCATATATTTT. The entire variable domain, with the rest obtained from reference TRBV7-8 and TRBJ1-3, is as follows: GAGVSQSPRYKVAKRGQDVALRCDPISGHVSLFWYQQALGQGPEFLTYFQNEAQLDKSGLPSDRFFAERPEGSVSTLKIQRTQQEDSAVYLCASTDGDSGNTIYFGEGSWLTVV.

The CDR3 is CASAGTEIYEQYF. In DNA, the CDR3 is TGTGCCAGCGCCGGGACAGAGATCTACGAGCAGTACTTC. This chain joins TRBV6-1 and TRBJ2-7, with 7 bases that match TRBD1. Per the germline V gene, CDR1 is MNHNS and CDR2 is SASEGT. Germline trimming cut 8 bases from V and 3 bases from J; bases unmatched to any gene: 7. The CDR3 sequence is 13 residues long.

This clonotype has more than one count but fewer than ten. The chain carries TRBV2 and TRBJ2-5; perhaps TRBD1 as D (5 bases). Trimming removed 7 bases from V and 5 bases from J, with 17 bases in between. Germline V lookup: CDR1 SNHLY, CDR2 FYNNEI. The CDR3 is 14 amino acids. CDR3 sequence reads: CASIASTAGETQYF. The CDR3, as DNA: TGTGCCAGCATCGCGTCCACAGCAGGGGAGACCCAGTACTTC.

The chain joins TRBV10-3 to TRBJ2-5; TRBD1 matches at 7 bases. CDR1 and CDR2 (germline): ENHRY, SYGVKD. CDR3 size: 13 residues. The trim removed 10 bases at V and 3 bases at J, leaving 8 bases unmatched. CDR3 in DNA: TGTGCCAGCGCCCTCGGGACAGAAGAGACCCAGTACTTC. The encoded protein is CASALGTEETQYF.

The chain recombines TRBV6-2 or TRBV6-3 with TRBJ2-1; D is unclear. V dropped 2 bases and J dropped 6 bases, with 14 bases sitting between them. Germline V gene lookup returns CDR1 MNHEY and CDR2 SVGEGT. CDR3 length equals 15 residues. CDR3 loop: CASSYRYHSRNEQFF. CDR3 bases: TGTGCCAGCAGTTACCGATATCACAGCCGCAATGAGCAGTTCTTC.

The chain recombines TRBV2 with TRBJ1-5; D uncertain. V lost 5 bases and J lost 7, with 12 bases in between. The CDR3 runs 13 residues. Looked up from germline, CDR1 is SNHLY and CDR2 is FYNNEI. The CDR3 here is CASSKLAVQPQHF. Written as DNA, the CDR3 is TGTGCCAGCAGTAAACTGGCGGTACAGCCCCAGCATTTT.

CDR3 in DNA: TGTGCCAGCAGTTTCGGACAGGGGGCAGATACGCAGTATTTT. Its protein is CASSFGQGADTQYF. The genes are TRBV28 and TRBJ2-3; 10 nucleotides match TRBD1. The CDR3 length is 14 residues. Germline V gene data show CDR1 as MDHEN and CDR2 as SYDVKM. The V segment lost 3 bases and the J segment 4 bases; nucleotides outside the gene matches: 1.

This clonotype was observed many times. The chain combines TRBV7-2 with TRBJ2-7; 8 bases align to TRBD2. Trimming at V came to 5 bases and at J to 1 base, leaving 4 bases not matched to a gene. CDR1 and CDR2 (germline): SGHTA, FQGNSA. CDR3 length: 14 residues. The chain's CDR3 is CASSETSGSYEQYF. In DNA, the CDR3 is TGTGCCAGCAGCGAAACTAGCGGATCCTACGAGCAGTACTTC. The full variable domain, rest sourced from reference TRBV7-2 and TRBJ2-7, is GAGVSQSPSNKVTEKGKDVELRCDPISGHTALYWYRQSLGQGLEFLIYFQGNSAPDKSGLPSDRFSAERTGGSVSTLTIQRTQQEDSAVYLCASSETSGSYEQYFGPGTRLTVT.

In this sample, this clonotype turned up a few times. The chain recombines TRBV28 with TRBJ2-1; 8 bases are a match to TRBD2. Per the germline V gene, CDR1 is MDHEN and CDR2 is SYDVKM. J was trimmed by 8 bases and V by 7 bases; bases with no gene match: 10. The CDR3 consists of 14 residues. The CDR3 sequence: CASMGPSGRHEQFF. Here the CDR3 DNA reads TGTGCCAGCATGGGTCCCAGCGGGAGACATGAGCAGTTCTTC.

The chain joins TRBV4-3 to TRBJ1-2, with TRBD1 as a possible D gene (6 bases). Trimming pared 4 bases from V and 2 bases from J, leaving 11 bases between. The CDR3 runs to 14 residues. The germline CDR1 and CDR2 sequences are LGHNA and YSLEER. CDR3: CASSPRGGNYGYTF. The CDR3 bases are TGCGCCAGCAGCCCCCGAGGGGGGAACTATGGCTACACCTTC.

This chain's CDR3 is CSAPGVSSYNEQFF. The CDR3 DNA reads TGCAGTGCCCCCGGGGTCAGCTCCTACAATGAGCAGTTCTTC. The chain employs TRBV20-1 and TRBJ2-1, with D perhaps matching TRBD2 (5 bases). V lost 6 bases and J lost 0, with 12 bases in between. This CDR3 has 14 residues. From germline, CDR1 is DFQATT and CDR2 SNEGSKA (reference sequence).

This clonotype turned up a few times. The CDR3 is CASSLGTSLTGELFF. The DNA for the CDR3 is TGTGCCAGCAGCTTAGGGACTAGTTTGACCGGGGAGCTGTTTTTT. The rearrangement uses TRBV7-2 and TRBJ2-2; 7 bases are shared with TRBD2. The V gene's germline CDR1 is SGHTA and CDR2 FQGNSA. The CDR3 covers 15 residues. V was pared by 1 base and J by 5 bases, with 4 bases of the junction left unmatched.